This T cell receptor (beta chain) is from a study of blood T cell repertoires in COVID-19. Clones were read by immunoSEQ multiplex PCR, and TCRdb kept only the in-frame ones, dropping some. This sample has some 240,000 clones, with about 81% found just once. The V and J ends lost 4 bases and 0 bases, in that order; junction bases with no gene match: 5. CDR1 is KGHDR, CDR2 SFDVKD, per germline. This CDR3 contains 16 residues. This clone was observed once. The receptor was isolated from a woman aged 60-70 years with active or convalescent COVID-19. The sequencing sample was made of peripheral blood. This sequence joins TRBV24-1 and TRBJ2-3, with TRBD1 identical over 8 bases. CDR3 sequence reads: CATSDPRDRSTDTQYF. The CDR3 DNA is TGTGCCACCAGTGACCCCCGGGACAGGAGCACAGATACGCAGTATTTT.